The entry below describes one T cell receptor beta chain. The antigen is undetermined. Single viable CD3+CD4+CD8-CD45RO+ cells were sorted as the memory CD4+ T cells. Serum IgG to CMV pp150, pp28, p38 and p52 defined serostatus. In the authors' methods: Out-of-frame sequences were removed, leaving 2 million to 2.5 million distinct TCRbeta sequences. Sequencing was performed with immunoSEQ multiplex PCR; in TCRdb, only in-frame clones are kept and a portion is missing. Clonal size and the V and J genes are those of that table, whereas D and trimming came from the DNA. The data show 40,000 to 55,000 clones, roughly 80% seen once. This record belongs to a study of memory CD4+ T cells and cytomegalovirus serostatus. General study findings and limits: Median bootstrapped AUC for CMV status was about 0.96 originally, roughly 0.92 US-trained. CD4+ memory repertoires contained 67 of 164 reported CMV TCRbeta sequences.

Trimming cost V 1 base and J 4 bases, with 7 bases left between them. The CDR3 totals 12 residues. Germline values: CDR1 SQVTM, CDR2 ANQGSEA. This sequence was found in an adult in good health and CMV-seronegative. The rearrangement joins TRBV29-1 to TRBJ1-2, with D perhaps matching TRBD1 (5 bases). Sequencing was done on a sample of memory CD4+ T cells from blood. The CDR3 reads CSVEAGAYGYTF. The CDR3 DNA reads TGCAGCGTTGAAGCCGGGGCCTATGGCTACACCTTC.